This T cell receptor (beta chain) was sequenced during a study of blood T cell repertoires in COVID-19. Study in general: Samples representing acute and convalescent COVID-19 were sourced from the United States, Italy and Spain.

How the authors handled the data: By means of reference gene primer amplification, nucleated cell counts were estimated. Libraries were prepared by immunoSEQ multiplex PCR; TCRdb keeps only in-frame clonotypes and omits some of them. The DNA was the basis for D and trimming; V, J and clone size are from that table. Of about 250,000 clones in the sample, 70% to 85% were seen once. CDR3 size: 15 residues. The junction had 2 bases not matched to a gene; V was cut back by 6 bases and J by 4 bases. Germline-derived CDR1 and CDR2 are SNHLY and FYNNEI. This clone showed up just once. The origin of this receptor is a woman older than 75 with active or convalescent COVID-19. The V call is TRBV2, the J call TRBJ2-1; 14 bases line up with TRBD2. What was sequenced was peripheral blood. The CDR3 DNA reads TGTGCCAGCAGGGGACTAGCGGGGGCATACAATGAGCAGTTCTTC. It encodes CASRGLAGAYNEQFF.